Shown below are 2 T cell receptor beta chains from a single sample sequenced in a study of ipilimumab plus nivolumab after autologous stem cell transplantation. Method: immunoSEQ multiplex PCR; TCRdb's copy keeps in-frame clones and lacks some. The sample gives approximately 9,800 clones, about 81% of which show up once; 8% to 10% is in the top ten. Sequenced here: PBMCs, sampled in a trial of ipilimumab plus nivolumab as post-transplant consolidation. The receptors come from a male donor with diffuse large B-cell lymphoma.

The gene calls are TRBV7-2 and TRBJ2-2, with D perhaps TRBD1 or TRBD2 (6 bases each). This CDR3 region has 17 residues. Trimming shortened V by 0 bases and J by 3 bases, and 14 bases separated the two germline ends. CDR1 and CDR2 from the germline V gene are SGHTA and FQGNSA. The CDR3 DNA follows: TGTGCCAGCAGCTTAGCAGGAGGGGGGCCTTACACCGGGGAGCTGTTTTTT. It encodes CASSLAGGGPYTGELFF. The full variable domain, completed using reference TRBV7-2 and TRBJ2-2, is GAGVSQSPSNKVTEKGKDVELRCDPISGHTALYWYRQSLGQGLEFLIYFQGNSAPDKSGLPSDRFSAERTGGSVSTLTIQRTQQEDSAVYLCASSLAGGGPYTGELFFGEGSRLTVL.

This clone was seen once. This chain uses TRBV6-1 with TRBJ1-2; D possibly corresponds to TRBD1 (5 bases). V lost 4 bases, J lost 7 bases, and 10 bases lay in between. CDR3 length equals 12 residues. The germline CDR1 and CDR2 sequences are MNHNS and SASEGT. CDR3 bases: TGTGCCAGCAGTGGTTCAGGGCTTGGCTACACCTTC. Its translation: CASSGSGLGYTF.